The entry that follows covers one T cell receptor beta chain sequence. Its antigen remains unknown. Sequencing was performed with immunoSEQ multiplex PCR; in TCRdb, only in-frame clones are kept and a portion is missing. The table lists about 42,000 clones, 88% of them singletons. V shed 6 bases, J shed 4 bases, and the junction held 1 base outside the gene matches. Germline V gives CDR1 SNHLY, CDR2 FYNNEI. This CDR3 region has 13 residues. This sample is part of a study of T cell responses to AZD1222 COVID-19 vaccine. The study, taken as a whole, reports: Dominant at 160-218 and 743-854, vaccine-associated CD4 TCRs also spanned spike. Baseline antibody screening turned up just six or seven seropositive AZD1222 recipients.

The TCR comes from an adult who received the AZD1222 COVID-19 vaccine. The rearrangement joins TRBV2 to TRBJ2-5; 11 bases agree with TRBD2. Here the sequenced sample was peripheral blood, taken 28 days after the second AZD1222 dose. CDR3: CASRTSGTETQYF. CDR3 DNA sequence: TGTGCCAGCAGGACTAGCGGGACAGAGACCCAGTACTTC.